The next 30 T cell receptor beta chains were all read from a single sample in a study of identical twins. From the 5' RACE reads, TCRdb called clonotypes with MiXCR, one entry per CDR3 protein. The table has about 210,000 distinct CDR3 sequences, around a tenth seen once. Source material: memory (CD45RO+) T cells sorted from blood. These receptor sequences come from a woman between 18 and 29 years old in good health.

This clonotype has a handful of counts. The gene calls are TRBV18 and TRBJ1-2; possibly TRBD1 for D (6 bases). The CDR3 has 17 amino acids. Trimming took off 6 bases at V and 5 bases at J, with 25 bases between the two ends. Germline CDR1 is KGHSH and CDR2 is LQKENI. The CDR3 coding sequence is TGTGCCAGCTCCACCTTGGCGGGGGGCTCCCCTTCTTATGGCTACACCTTC. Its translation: CASSTLAGGSPSYGYTF.

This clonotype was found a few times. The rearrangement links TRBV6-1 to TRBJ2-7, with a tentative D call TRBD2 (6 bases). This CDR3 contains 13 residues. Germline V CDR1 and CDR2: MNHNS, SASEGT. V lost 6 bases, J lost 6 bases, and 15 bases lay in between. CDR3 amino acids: CASSGGMGLEQYF. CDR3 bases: TGTGCCAGCAGCGGAGGGATGGGTCTCGAGCAGTACTTC.

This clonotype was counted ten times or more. The CDR3 DNA is TGCGCCAGCAGACAGGTCCCGGGGATCGATCAGCCCCAGCATTTT. It translates to CASRQVPGIDQPQHF. The chain employs TRBV5-1 and TRBJ1-5; possibly TRBD1 for D (5 bases). The CDR3 contains 15 residues. Trimming took 5 bases from V and 5 from J, leaving 17 bases between them. Germline V gene data show CDR1 as SGHRS and CDR2 as YFSETQ. Based on the CDR3 plus reference TRBV5-1 and TRBJ1-5, the full variable domain is KAGVTQTPRYLIKTRGQQVTLSCSPISGHRSVSWYQQTPGQGLQFLFEYFSETQRNKGNFPGRFSGRQFSNSRSEMNVSTLELGDSALYLCASRQVPGIDQPQHFGDGTRLSIL.

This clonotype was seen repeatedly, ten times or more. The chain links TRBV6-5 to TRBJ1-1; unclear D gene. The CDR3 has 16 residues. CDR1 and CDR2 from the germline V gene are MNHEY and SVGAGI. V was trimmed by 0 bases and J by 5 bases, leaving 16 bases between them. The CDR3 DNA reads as TGTGCCAGCAGTTACTCCAGCGCTCTAACCGGGACTGAAGCTTTCTTT. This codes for CASSYSSALTGTEAFF.

As DNA, the CDR3 is TGCGCCAGCAGCCGACTAGCGGGGGGGCCTTCGGGTGACAATGAGCAGTTCTTC. Encoded protein: CASSRLAGGPSGDNEQFF. V gene TRBV5-1 combines with J gene TRBJ2-1; 14 bases agree with TRBD2. Germline V gene data show CDR1 as SGHRS and CDR2 as YFSETQ. V was pared by 4 bases and J by 5 bases, with 11 bases of the junction left unmatched. The length of the CDR3 is 18 residues.

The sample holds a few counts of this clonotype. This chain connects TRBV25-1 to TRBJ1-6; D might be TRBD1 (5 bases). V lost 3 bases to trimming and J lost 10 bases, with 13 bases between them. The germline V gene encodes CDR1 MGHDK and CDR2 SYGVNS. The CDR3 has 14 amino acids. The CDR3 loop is CASSDLQADSPLHF. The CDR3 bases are TGTGCCAGCAGTGATTTACAGGCGGACTCACCCCTCCACTTT.

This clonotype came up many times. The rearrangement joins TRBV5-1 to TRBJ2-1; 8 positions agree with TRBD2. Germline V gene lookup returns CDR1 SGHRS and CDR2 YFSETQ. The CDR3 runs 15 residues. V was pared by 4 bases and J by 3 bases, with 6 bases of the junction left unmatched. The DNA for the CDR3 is TGCGCCAGCAGCGATGGACTAGCCGACTACAATGAGCAGTTCTTC. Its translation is CASSDGLADYNEQFF.

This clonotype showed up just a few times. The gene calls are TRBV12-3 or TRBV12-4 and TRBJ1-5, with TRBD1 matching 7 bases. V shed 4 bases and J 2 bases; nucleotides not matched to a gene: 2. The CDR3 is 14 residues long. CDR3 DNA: TGTGCCAGCAGTTACCAGGGGGGCAATCAGCCCCAGCATTTT. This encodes CASSYQGGNQPQHF.

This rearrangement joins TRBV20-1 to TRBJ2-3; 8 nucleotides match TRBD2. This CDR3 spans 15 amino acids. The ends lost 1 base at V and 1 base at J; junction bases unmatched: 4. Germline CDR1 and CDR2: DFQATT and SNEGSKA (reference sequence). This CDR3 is CSARVAGGGTDTQYF. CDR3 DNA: TGCAGTGCTAGAGTAGCCGGGGGGGGCACAGATACGCAGTATTTT.

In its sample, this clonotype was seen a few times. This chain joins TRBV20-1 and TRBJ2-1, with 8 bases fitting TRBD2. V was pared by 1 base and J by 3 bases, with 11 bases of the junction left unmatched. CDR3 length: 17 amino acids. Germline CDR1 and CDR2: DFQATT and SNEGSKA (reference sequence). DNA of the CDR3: TGCAGTGCTAGAGCTTTTGGGCGGGGGGTAATCTACAATGAGCAGTTCTTC. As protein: CSARAFGRGVIYNEQFF.

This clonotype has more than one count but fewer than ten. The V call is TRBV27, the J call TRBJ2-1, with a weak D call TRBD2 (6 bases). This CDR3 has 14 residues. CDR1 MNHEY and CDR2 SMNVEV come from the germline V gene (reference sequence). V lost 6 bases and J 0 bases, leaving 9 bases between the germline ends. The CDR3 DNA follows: TGTGCCAGCAGCTGGACTAACTCCTACAATGAGCAGTTCTTC. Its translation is CASSWTNSYNEQFF.

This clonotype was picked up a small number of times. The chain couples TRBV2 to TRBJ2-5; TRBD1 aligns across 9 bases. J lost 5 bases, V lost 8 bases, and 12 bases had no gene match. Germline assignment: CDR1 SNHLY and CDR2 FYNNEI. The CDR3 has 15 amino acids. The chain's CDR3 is CASCPRTGAGETQYF. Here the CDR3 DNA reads TGTGCCAGCTGTCCACGGACAGGGGCCGGTGAGACCCAGTACTTC. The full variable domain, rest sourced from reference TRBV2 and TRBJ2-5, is EPEVTQTPSHQVTQMGQEVILRCVPISNHLYFYWYRQILGQKVEFLVSFYNNEISEKSEIFDDQFSVERPDGSNFTLKIRSTKLEDSAMYFCASCPRTGAGETQYFGPGTRLLVL.

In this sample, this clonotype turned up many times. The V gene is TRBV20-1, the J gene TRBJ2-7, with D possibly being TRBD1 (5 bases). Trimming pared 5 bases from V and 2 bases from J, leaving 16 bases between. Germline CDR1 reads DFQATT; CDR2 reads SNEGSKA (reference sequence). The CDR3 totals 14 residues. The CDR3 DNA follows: TGCAGTGCTTTCCCCGACAGTTTTCCCTACGAGCAGTACTTC. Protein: CSAFPDSFPYEQYF.

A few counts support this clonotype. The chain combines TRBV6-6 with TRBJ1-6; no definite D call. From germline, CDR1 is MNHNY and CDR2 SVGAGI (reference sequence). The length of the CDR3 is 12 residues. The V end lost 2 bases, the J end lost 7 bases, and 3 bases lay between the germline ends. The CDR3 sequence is CASSYDNSPLHF. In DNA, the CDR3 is TGTGCCAGCAGTTACGACAATTCACCCCTCCACTTT.

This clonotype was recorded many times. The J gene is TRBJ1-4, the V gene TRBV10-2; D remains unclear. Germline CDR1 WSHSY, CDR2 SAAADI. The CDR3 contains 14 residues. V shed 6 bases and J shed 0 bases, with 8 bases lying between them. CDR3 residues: CASRDTTTNEKLFF. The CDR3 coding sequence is TGCGCCAGCAGAGACACTACAACTAATGAAAAACTGTTTTTT.

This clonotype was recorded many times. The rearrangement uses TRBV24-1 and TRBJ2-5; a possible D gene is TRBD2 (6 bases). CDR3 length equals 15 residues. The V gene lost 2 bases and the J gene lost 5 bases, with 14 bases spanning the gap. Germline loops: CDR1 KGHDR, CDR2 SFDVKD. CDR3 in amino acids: CATSDSREDRETQYF. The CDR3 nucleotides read TGTGCCACCAGTGATTCAAGGGAGGATAGGGAGACCCAGTACTTC.

Written as DNA, the CDR3 is TGTGCCAGTGTAGCGGGGGAGAACAATGAGCAGTTCTTC. Encoded protein: CASVAGENNEQFF. V and J are TRBV27 and TRBJ2-1; 9 bases agree with TRBD2. In germline, CDR1 is MNHEY, CDR2 SMNVEV (reference sequence). The CDR3 extends over 13 amino acids. Trimming at V came to 9 bases and at J to 5 bases, leaving 5 bases not matched to a gene.

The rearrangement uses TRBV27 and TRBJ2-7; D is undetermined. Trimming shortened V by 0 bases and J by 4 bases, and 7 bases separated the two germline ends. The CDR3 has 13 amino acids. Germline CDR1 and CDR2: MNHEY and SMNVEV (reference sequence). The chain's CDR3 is CASSLSALYEQYF. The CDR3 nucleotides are TGTGCCAGCAGTTTATCGGCCTTATACGAGCAGTACTTC.

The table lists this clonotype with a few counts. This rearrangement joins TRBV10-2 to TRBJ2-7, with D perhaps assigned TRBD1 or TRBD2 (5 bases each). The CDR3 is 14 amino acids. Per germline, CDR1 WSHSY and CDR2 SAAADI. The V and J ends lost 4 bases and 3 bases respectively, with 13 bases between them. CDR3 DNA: TGCGCCAGCAGTGGTGGGGGAGATCTCTACGAGCAGTACTTC. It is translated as CASSGGGDLYEQYF.

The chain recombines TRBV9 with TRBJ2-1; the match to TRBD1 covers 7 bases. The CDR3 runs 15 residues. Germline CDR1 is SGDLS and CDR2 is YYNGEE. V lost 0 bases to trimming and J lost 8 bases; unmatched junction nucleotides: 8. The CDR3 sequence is CASSVDRGGFDEQFF. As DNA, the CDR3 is TGTGCCAGCAGCGTAGACAGGGGTGGGTTCGATGAGCAGTTCTTC.

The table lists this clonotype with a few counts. The CDR3 sequence: CASTKDSSYEQYF. In nucleotides, the CDR3 is TGTGCCAGCACCAAGGACTCTTCCTACGAGCAGTACTTC. The chain combines TRBV6-1 with TRBJ2-7; D may be TRBD2 (5 bases). The germline V and J ends were trimmed by 7 bases and 1 base, with 11 bases remaining between them. This CDR3 is 13 amino acids long. The germline V gene encodes CDR1 MNHNS and CDR2 SASEGT.

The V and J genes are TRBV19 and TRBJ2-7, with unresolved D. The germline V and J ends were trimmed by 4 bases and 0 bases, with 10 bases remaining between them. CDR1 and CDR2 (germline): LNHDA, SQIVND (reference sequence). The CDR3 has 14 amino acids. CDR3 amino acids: CASSNPLVSYEQYF. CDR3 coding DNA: TGTGCCAGTAGTAATCCGCTGGTCTCCTACGAGCAGTACTTC.

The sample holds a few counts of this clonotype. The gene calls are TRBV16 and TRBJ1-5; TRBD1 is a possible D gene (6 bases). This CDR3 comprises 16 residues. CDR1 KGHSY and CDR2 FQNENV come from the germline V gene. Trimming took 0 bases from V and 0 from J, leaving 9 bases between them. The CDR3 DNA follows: TGTGCCAGCAGCCAATCGTGGGGACATAGCAATCAGCCCCAGCATTTT. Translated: CASSQSWGHSNQPQHF.

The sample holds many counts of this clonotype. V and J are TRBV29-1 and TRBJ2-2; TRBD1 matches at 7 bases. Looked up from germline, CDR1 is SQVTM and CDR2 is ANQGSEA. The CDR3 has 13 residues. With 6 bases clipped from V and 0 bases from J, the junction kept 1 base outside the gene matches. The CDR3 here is CSVDRANTGELFF. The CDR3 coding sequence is TGCAGCGTCGACAGGGCGAACACCGGGGAGCTGTTTTTT.

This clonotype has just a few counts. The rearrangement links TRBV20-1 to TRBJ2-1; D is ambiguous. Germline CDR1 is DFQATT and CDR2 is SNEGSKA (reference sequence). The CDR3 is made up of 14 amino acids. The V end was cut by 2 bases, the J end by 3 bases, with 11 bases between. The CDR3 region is CSARLPLGYNEQFF. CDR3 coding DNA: TGCAGTGCTAGACTACCCTTAGGCTACAATGAGCAGTTCTTC.

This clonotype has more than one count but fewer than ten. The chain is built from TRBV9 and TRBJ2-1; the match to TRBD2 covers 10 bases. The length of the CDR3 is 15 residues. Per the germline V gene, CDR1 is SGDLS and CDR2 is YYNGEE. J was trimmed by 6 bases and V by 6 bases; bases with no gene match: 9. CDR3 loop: CASTLGGTSVNEQFF. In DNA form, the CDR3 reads TGTGCCAGCACCTTGGGCGGGACTAGCGTCAATGAGCAGTTCTTC.

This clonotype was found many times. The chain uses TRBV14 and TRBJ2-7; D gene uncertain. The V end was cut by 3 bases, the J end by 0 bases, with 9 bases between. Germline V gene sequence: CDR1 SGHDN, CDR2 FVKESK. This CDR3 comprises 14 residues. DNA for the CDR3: TGTGCCAGCAGCCAGCAACAGCGCTCCTACGAGCAGTACTTC. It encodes CASSQQQRSYEQYF.

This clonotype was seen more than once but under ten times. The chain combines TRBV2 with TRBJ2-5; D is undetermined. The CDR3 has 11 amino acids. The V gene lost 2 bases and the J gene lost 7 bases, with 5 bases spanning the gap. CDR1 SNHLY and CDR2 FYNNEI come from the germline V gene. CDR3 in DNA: TGTGCCAGCAGTGAAAGTAGGACCCAGTACTTC. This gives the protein CASSESRTQYF.

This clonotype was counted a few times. The DNA of the CDR3 is TGCGCCAGCAGCTTGGAAGCGGGGGGGCCGGGAGATACGCAGTATTTT. Translation: CASSLEAGGPGDTQYF. The V gene is TRBV5-1, the J gene TRBJ2-3; 10 bases agree with TRBD2. Per germline, CDR1 SGHRS and CDR2 YFSETQ. The CDR3 totals 16 residues. V lost 0 bases to trimming and J lost 5 bases; unmatched junction nucleotides: 6.

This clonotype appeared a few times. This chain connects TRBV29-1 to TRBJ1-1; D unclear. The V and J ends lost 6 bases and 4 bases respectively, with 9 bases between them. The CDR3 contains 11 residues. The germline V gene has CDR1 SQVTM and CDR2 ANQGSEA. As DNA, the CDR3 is TGCAGCGTGCCGGCCTCCACTGAAGCTTTCTTT. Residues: CSVPASTEAFF.